Listed here are 22 T cell receptor beta chains from one sample, sequenced in a study of cytomegalovirus exposure and HLA in healthy donors. Researchers ran the PCR with 60 Vbeta and 13 Jbeta primers. Profiled with immunoSEQ multiplex PCR; TCRdb holds only in-frame clones, not every one. The sample holds roughly 130,000 clones, roughly 79% seen once. The sequencing input was PBMCs. The receptors were gathered from a man younger than 30 in good health and CMV-seronegative.

The chain combines TRBV15 with TRBJ1-1; 8 bases match TRBD1. V lost 1 base, J lost 3 bases, and 13 bases stayed unmatched. In germline, CDR1 is LNHNV, CDR2 YYDKDF (reference sequence). The CDR3 has 18 amino acids. The CDR3 protein is CATSRGPADREGDTEAFF. The CDR3 DNA follows: TGTGCCACCAGCAGAGGCCCAGCGGACAGGGAAGGGGACACTGAAGCTTTCTTT. The full variable domain, its missing parts supplied by reference TRBV15 and TRBJ1-1, is DAMVIQNPRYQVTQFGKPVTLSCSQTLNHNVMYWYQQKSSQAPKLLFHYYDKDFNNEADTPDNFQSRRPNTSFCFLDIRSPGLGDTAMYLCATSRGPADREGDTEAFFGQGTRLTVV.

The CDR3: CASSQDGWGDSEQFF. Here the CDR3 DNA reads TGCGCCAGCAGCCAAGATGGGTGGGGGGATAGTGAGCAGTTCTTC. V gene TRBV4-1 combines with J gene TRBJ2-1; TRBD2 might be the D (6 bases). The CDR3 has 15 residues. Germline V gene lookup returns CDR1 MGHRA and CDR2 YSYEKL. Trimming left V 0 bases short and J 9 bases short, with 15 bases between.

The chain uses TRBV29-1 and TRBJ2-7, with a tentative D call TRBD1 (5 bases). The CDR3 is made up of 13 amino acids. The germline V gene has CDR1 SQVTM and CDR2 ANQGSEA. The V end lost 5 bases, the J end lost 4 bases, and 15 bases lay between the germline ends. The chain's CDR3 is CSVMAGSFYEQYF. DNA for the CDR3: TGCAGCGTTATGGCAGGGTCTTTTTACGAGCAGTACTTC.

This chain uses TRBV7-9 with TRBJ1-6; D may be TRBD1 (5 bases). The CDR3 runs to 18 residues. CDR1 is SEHNR and CDR2 is FQNEAQ in the germline V gene (reference sequence). The V and J ends lost 0 bases and 2 bases respectively, with 14 bases between them. Written as DNA, the CDR3 is TGTGCCAGCAGCTTAGCCGTTGGAGGGGTAACCTATAATTCACCCCTCCACTTT. Protein sequence: CASSLAVGGVTYNSPLHF.

The chain joins TRBV5-1 to TRBJ1-2; a weak D match, TRBD1 (6 bases). Trimming took 4 bases from V and 4 from J, leaving 26 bases between them. Germline V lookup: CDR1 SGHRS, CDR2 YFSETQ. The CDR3 consists of 18 residues. The CDR3 sequence: CASSARSMDPTGRYGYTF. CDR3 coding DNA: TGCGCCAGCAGCGCCCGGTCCATGGACCCGACAGGCCGCTATGGCTACACCTTC. Full variable domain (remainder filled in from reference TRBV5-1 and TRBJ1-2): KAGVTQTPRYLIKTRGQQVTLSCSPISGHRSVSWYQQTPGQGLQFLFEYFSETQRNKGNFPGRFSGRQFSNSRSEMNVSTLELGDSALYLCASSARSMDPTGRYGYTFGSGTRLTVV.

The gene calls are TRBV27 and TRBJ1-6, with TRBD1 identical over 8 bases. V trimming: 8 bases; J trimming: 0 bases; junction bases outside the gene matches: 12. Germline V gene sequence: CDR1 MNHEY, CDR2 SMNVEV (reference sequence). The length of the CDR3 is 18 residues. The CDR3 loop reads CASPKRGQDGSYNSPLHF. CDR3 nucleotides: TGTGCCAGCCCCAAGCGGGGACAGGACGGCTCCTATAATTCACCCCTCCACTTT.

This clone was seen more than once but under ten times. The same CDR3 arises from other DNA sequences in this sample as well. The chain links TRBV6-5 to TRBJ2-7; 8 nucleotides match TRBD1. The J segment lost 3 bases and the V segment lost 8 bases, leaving 3 bases of the junction unmatched. Germline values: CDR1 MNHEY, CDR2 SVGAGI. The CDR3 is made up of 12 amino acids. The CDR3 protein is CASWTGSYEQYF. CDR3 coding DNA: TGTGCCAGCTGGACAGGGAGCTACGAGCAGTACTTC.

This clone was seen once. V gene TRBV18 combines with J gene TRBJ1-5; D may be TRBD1 (6 bases). Trimming shortened V by 5 bases and J by 0 bases, and 11 bases separated the two germline ends. Germline lookup yields CDR1 KGHSH and CDR2 LQKENI. CDR3 length: 15 residues. The chain's CDR3 is CASSSGHLSNQPQHF. The CDR3 DNA is TGTGCCAGCTCATCGGGACACCTTAGCAATCAGCCCCAGCATTTT.

The chain recombines TRBV5-8 with TRBJ1-3, with D perhaps TRBD1 (5 bases). The CDR3 runs to 14 residues. V lost 2 bases and J 3 bases, leaving 9 bases between the germline ends. Germline values: CDR1 SGHTS, CDR2 YDEGEE. CDR3 loop: CASSFLRGGNTIYF. The CDR3 bases are TGTGCCAGCAGCTTTCTAAGGGGTGGAAACACCATATATTTT.

This clone has a single count. The chain is built from TRBV30 and TRBJ2-7; TRBD1 matches at 7 bases. V was clipped by 0 bases and J by 12 bases; unmatched bases: 5. The CDR3 has 11 amino acids. CDR1 and CDR2 from the germline V gene are GTSNPN and SVGIG (reference sequence). This CDR3 is CAWSVQGLGYF. In DNA form, the CDR3 reads TGTGCCTGGAGTGTACAGGGGCTCGGGTACTTC.

The V gene is TRBV27, the J gene TRBJ2-3; 9 nucleotides match TRBD2. The CDR3 has 15 amino acids. After removal of 6 bases from V and 4 bases from J, the junction contained 8 bases not matched to a gene. From germline, CDR1 is MNHEY and CDR2 SMNVEV (reference sequence). The CDR3 loop is CASRMRGGGADTQYF. The DNA for the CDR3 is TGTGCCAGCAGGATGCGGGGGGGAGGGGCAGATACGCAGTATTTT.

The J gene is TRBJ1-3, the V gene TRBV6-1; a possible D gene is TRBD1 (6 bases). Germline V CDR1 and CDR2: MNHNS, SASEGT. V was pared by 6 bases and J by 2 bases, with 14 bases between. The CDR3 loop spans 15 amino acids. CDR3 amino acids: CASRDRGGAGNTIYF. For the CDR3, the DNA is TGTGCCAGCAGAGACCGAGGGGGGGCTGGAAACACCATATATTTT.

The chain uses TRBV19 and TRBJ2-7; weak D call: TRBD2 (6 bases). Germline V gene sequence: CDR1 LNHDA, CDR2 SQIVND (reference sequence). Trimming left V 5 bases short and J 5 bases short, with 25 bases between. The CDR3 is 17 amino acids. The chain's CDR3 is CASSGRPPERGTHEQYF. CDR3 in DNA: TGTGCCAGTAGTGGTCGACCACCAGAACGGGGGACCCACGAGCAGTACTTC.

This clone was counted only a few times. This sequence joins TRBV6-5 and TRBJ1-6, with D possibly TRBD1 on 6 matching bases. Germline CDR1 is MNHEY and CDR2 is SVGAGI. V lost 0 bases, J lost 12 bases, and 9 bases lay in between. This CDR3 has 13 residues. The chain's CDR3 is CASSYSRDIPLHF. The CDR3 nucleotides are TGTGCCAGCAGTTACTCGAGGGACATACCCCTCCACTTT.

For the CDR3, the DNA is TGTGCCTCTGATGACCGCCGTCTGGGCCAGACGCACCACTTT. Residues: CASDDRRLGQTHHF. The chain couples TRBV19 to TRBJ1-6; no clear D. Per the germline V gene, CDR1 is LNHDA and CDR2 is SQIVND (reference sequence). The CDR3 is 14 amino acids. Trimming shortened V by 11 bases and J by 18 bases, and 29 bases separated the two germline ends.

The chain joins TRBV5-5 to TRBJ2-7, with 7 bases fitting TRBD1. Germline CDR1 and CDR2: SGHKS and YYEKEE (reference sequence). The CDR3 loop spans 15 amino acids. V lost 3 bases and J lost 6; bases outside the gene matches: 12. The CDR3 nucleotides are TGTGCCAGCAGCTCACGGGACAGCGAACGGCTCGAGCAGTACTTC. It encodes CASSSRDSERLEQYF.

This clone was recorded once. The V gene is TRBV25-1, the J gene TRBJ2-3; TRBD1 might be the D (7 bases). V was clipped by 8 bases and J by 1 base, with 16 bases between them. CDR1 is MGHDK and CDR2 is SYGVNS in the germline V gene. The CDR3 covers 15 residues. DNA for the CDR3: TGTGCCAGCTCCAAAGGGGGGACAGGCACAGATACGCAGTATTTT. It encodes CASSKGGTGTDTQYF.

This clone occurred a few times. The chain carries TRBV4-2 and TRBJ2-1, with no clear D. CDR3 length: 13 amino acids. The ends were cut back, 0 bases at V and 3 bases at J, with 3 bases in the middle. Per germline, CDR1 LGHNA and CDR2 YNFKEQ. CDR3 sequence: CASSQDLYNEQFF. CDR3 DNA: TGTGCCAGCAGCCAAGATCTCTACAATGAGCAGTTCTTC.

The gene calls are TRBV10-2 and TRBJ2-7; TRBD1 aligns across 8 bases. The V segment lost 6 bases and the J segment 1 base; nucleotides outside the gene matches: 20. Germline V gene sequence: CDR1 WSHSY, CDR2 SAAADI. This CDR3 is 19 amino acids long. CDR3 residues: CASRLPSGTGNSRSYEQYF. CDR3 sequence (DNA): TGCGCCAGCAGGCTCCCCTCCGGGACAGGCAATTCGAGATCCTACGAGCAGTACTTC.

Written as DNA, the CDR3 is TGCAGCGTTGAACCTAGGGGAGGACGCACAGATACGCAGTATTTT. Protein: CSVEPRGGRTDTQYF. The chain employs TRBV29-1 and TRBJ2-3; possible D gene TRBD2, 6 bases. The CDR3 is 15 residues long. Germline V gene sequence: CDR1 SQVTM, CDR2 ANQGSEA. V dropped 2 bases and J dropped 1 base, with 13 bases sitting between them.

The chain recombines TRBV7-9 with TRBJ2-7, with D perhaps TRBD1 (6 bases). The CDR3 is made up of 14 amino acids. The V and J ends lost 5 bases and 4 bases respectively, with 15 bases between them. Germline V CDR1 and CDR2: SEHNR, FQNEAQ (reference sequence). CDR3 DNA sequence: TGTGCCAGCAGCGAGGCCACACAGGGTTACGAGCAGTACTTC. Translated, it gives CASSEATQGYEQYF.

V is TRBV4-3 and J is TRBJ1-1; the D is unclear. Trimming took off 0 bases at V and 3 bases at J, with 8 bases between the two ends. The length of the CDR3 is 14 residues. Germline V gene sequence: CDR1 LGHNA, CDR2 YSLEER. The CDR3 is CASSQDSADTEAFF. In nucleotides, the CDR3 is TGCGCCAGCAGCCAAGATTCCGCGGACACTGAAGCTTTCTTT.